These 18 T cell receptor beta chains were sequenced from one sample in a study of cytomegalovirus exposure and HLA in healthy donors. Use of 60 Vbeta and 13 Jbeta primers characterized the PCR. This table comes from immunoSEQ multiplex PCR, and its TCRdb copy is limited to in-frame clones, with some not included. The sample yields around 150,000 clones, roughly four fifths seen once. Sequenced: PBMCs. The source of these receptors is a woman between 35 and 50 years old in good health and CMV-seronegative.

This chain connects TRBV5-1 to TRBJ2-7; D perhaps matches TRBD2 (5 bases). The CDR3 runs 15 residues. Germline CDR1 and CDR2: SGHRS and YFSETQ. The V gene lost 0 bases and the J gene lost 2 bases, with 12 bases spanning the gap. The DNA for the CDR3 is TGCGCCAGCAGCTTGGCCGGGAAAGGACCCTACGAGCAGTACTTC. Translated, it gives CASSLAGKGPYEQYF. Based on the CDR3 plus reference TRBV5-1 and TRBJ2-7, the full variable domain is KAGVTQTPRYLIKTRGQQVTLSCSPISGHRSVSWYQQTPGQGLQFLFEYFSETQRNKGNFPGRFSGRQFSNSRSEMNVSTLELGDSALYLCASSLAGKGPYEQYFGPGTRLTVT.

This clone was counted a single time. The J gene is TRBJ2-7, the V gene TRBV10-2; TRBD1 matches at 10 bases. J gave up 5 bases and V 8 bases, and 12 bases lay outside the gene matches. The CDR3 extends over 15 amino acids. Germline values: CDR1 WSHSY, CDR2 SAAADI. The CDR3 DNA reads as TGCGCCAGCCGCGATGAGGGACAGGGGCACCACGAGCAGTACTTC. The encoded protein is CASRDEGQGHHEQYF.

This clone turned up a few times. V is TRBV27 and J is TRBJ2-7; D remains unclear. CDR1 and CDR2 from the germline V gene are MNHEY and SMNVEV (reference sequence). The CDR3 loop spans 15 amino acids. With 2 bases removed from V and 3 bases from J, the gap between germline ends came to 14 bases. In DNA form, the CDR3 reads TGTGCCAGCAGTTTAATCCCCGTTGCAGTCTACGAGCAGTACTTC. It translates to CASSLIPVAVYEQYF.

This clone appeared a single time. The chain couples TRBV9 to TRBJ2-3; 8 bases are shared with TRBD2. V gave up 4 bases and J gave up 4 bases; unmatched junction bases: 8. Looked up from germline, CDR1 is SGDLS and CDR2 is YYNGEE. This CDR3 is built from 15 residues. The CDR3 nucleotides read TGTGCCAGCAGCCCCCAATCGGGGGGGCCAGATACGCAGTATTTT. Encoded protein: CASSPQSGGPDTQYF.

There are a few counts of this clone. CDR3 amino acids: CAHHRDSGNTIYF. Here the CDR3 DNA reads TGTGCCCACCACAGGGACTCTGGAAACACCATATATTTT. The chain uses TRBV30 and TRBJ1-3, with a tentative D call TRBD1 (6 bases). Deletions cut 8 bases from V and 0 bases from J, with 11 bases between. CDR3 size: 13 residues. Per the germline V gene, CDR1 is GTSNPN and CDR2 is SVGIG (reference sequence).

The DNA for the CDR3 is TGTGCCAGCAGCCTGGATGGATCTAGGGGCTACACCTTC. Protein sequence: CASSLDGSRGYTF. The chain has TRBV6-6 and TRBJ1-2; no firm D call. With 6 bases removed from V and 8 bases from J, the gap between germline ends came to 16 bases. The CDR3 sequence is 13 residues long. The germline V gene encodes CDR1 MNHNY and CDR2 SVGAGI (reference sequence).

This clone was seen a single time. The chain carries TRBV6-5 and TRBJ1-1; D gene unclear. Trimming took off 0 bases at V and 3 bases at J, with 11 bases between the two ends. The CDR3 is made up of 15 amino acids. In germline, CDR1 is MNHEY, CDR2 SVGAGI. This chain's CDR3 is CASSYSRMYYTEAFF. The CDR3 nucleotides read TGTGCCAGCAGTTACTCGAGGATGTACTACACTGAAGCTTTCTTT.

This chain uses TRBV19 with TRBJ2-2; 10 bases match TRBD2. The junction had 15 bases not matched to a gene; V was cut back by 7 bases and J by 10 bases. Germline V gene data show CDR1 as LNHDA and CDR2 as SQIVND (reference sequence). This CDR3 comprises 16 residues. The CDR3 region is CASTKAPSGGWVELFF. CDR3 DNA: TGTGCCAGTACCAAGGCGCCTAGCGGGGGATGGGTGGAGCTGTTTTTT. The whole variable domain, filled in from reference TRBV19 and TRBJ2-2, reads DGGITQSPKYLFRKEGQNVTLSCEQNLNHDAMYWYRQDPGQGLRLIYYSQIVNDFQKGDIAEGYSVSREKKESFPLTVTSAQKNPTAFYLCASTKAPSGGWVELFFGEGSRLTVL.

The V and J genes are TRBV7-9 and TRBJ1-5; 8 bases align to TRBD1. The CDR3 totals 14 residues. Germline trimming cut 5 bases from V and 6 bases from J; bases unmatched to any gene: 6. The germline V gene encodes CDR1 SEHNR and CDR2 FQNEAQ (reference sequence). CDR3 bases: TGTGCCAGCAGCCTAGACAGGGGAAGTCAGCCCCAGCATTTT. Translated: CASSLDRGSQPQHF.

Here the CDR3 DNA reads TGTGCCAGTAGTAGCAGGGGGCCATATAACTATGGCTACACCTTC. Its protein is CASSSRGPYNYGYTF. The gene calls are TRBV19 and TRBJ1-2, with 8 bases identical to TRBD1. Trimming took 4 bases from V and 1 from J; bases not matched to a gene: 5. The CDR3 has 15 amino acids. Germline V CDR1 and CDR2: LNHDA, SQIVND (reference sequence).

The chain employs TRBV18 and TRBJ2-3; D gene uncertain. Per germline, CDR1 KGHSH and CDR2 LQKENI. V was clipped by 3 bases and J by 2 bases, with 12 bases between them. This CDR3 region has 15 residues. The CDR3 is CASSPALHNTDTQYF. CDR3 bases: TGTGCCAGCTCACCCGCCCTTCACAACACAGATACGCAGTATTTT.

Regarding this clone: A junction end diverges from the germline sequence, so it may reflect a read error. This chain uses TRBV7-9 with TRBJ1-1; 9 bases map to TRBD1. Germline V lookup: CDR1 SEHNR, CDR2 FQNEAQ (reference sequence). CDR3 length equals 15 residues. CDR3 protein: CSSSFLRTGATEAFF. The DNA of the CDR3 is TGTTCCAGCAGCTTCCTCCGGACAGGGGCCACTGAAGCTTTCTTT. Full variable domain (rest looked up from reference TRBV7-9 and TRBJ1-1): DTGVSQNPRHKITKRGQNVTFRCDPISEHNRLYWYRQTLGQGPEFLTYFQNEAQLEKSRLLSDRFSAERPKGSFSTLEIQRTEQGDSAMYLCSSSFLRTGATEAFFGQGTRLTVV.

The V call is TRBV2, the J call TRBJ1-2; 9 positions agree with TRBD1. Germline V gene sequence: CDR1 SNHLY, CDR2 FYNNEI. Trimming at V came to 6 bases and at J to 9 bases, leaving 8 bases not matched to a gene. CDR3 length: 13 amino acids. CDR3 nucleotide sequence: TGTGCCAGCAGCAGGACAGGGGTTAAGAGCTACACCTTC. Amino acids: CASSRTGVKSYTF.

On this clone: At one of its ends the junction is not consistent with the germline gene, which may arise from a read error. This chain connects TRBV6-6 to TRBJ2-2; perhaps TRBD2 as D (6 bases). This CDR3 comprises 14 residues. Per germline, CDR1 MNHNY and CDR2 SVGAGI (reference sequence). In DNA form, the CDR3 reads TGTGCCAGCAGTTACTCGACTGGAACCGGGGGGCTGTTTTTT. Protein product: CASSYSTGTGGLFF.

The chain is built from TRBV5-4 and TRBJ2-3, with D maybe TRBD2 (7 bases). This CDR3 contains 16 residues. The germline V and J ends were trimmed by 4 bases and 3 bases, with 18 bases remaining between them. Germline V lookup: CDR1 SGHNT, CDR2 YYREEE (reference sequence). The CDR3 is CASSPQRGGRTDTQYF. The CDR3 nucleotides read TGTGCCAGCAGCCCCCAAAGGGGGGGCCGGACAGATACGCAGTATTTT. Using reference TRBV5-4 and TRBJ2-3 for the parts outside the CDR3, the full variable domain is ETGVTQSPTHLIKTRGQQVTLRCSSQSGHNTVSWYQQALGQGPQFIFQYYREEENGRGNFPPRFSGLQFPNYSSELNVNALELDDSALYLCASSPQRGGRTDTQYFGPGTRLTVL.

This clone has only one observation. This sequence joins TRBV7-9 and TRBJ2-5; possible D gene TRBD1, 6 bases. The germline gives CDR1 SEHNR, CDR2 FQNEAQ (reference sequence). V was trimmed by 0 bases and J by 5 bases, leaving 10 bases between them. The CDR3 extends over 14 amino acids. The CDR3 loop reads CASSLAGGVETQYF. As DNA, the CDR3 is TGTGCCAGCAGCTTAGCAGGGGGAGTCGAGACCCAGTACTTC.

This chain connects TRBV28 to TRBJ1-1; 8 bases map to TRBD1. The V segment lost 7 bases and the J segment 0 bases; nucleotides outside the gene matches: 4. CDR1 is MDHEN, CDR2 SYDVKM, per germline. The CDR3 totals 14 residues. In DNA, the CDR3 is TGTGCCAGCACCCAACAGGGGGTGAACACTGAAGCTTTCTTT. It yields the protein CASTQQGVNTEAFF.

This rearrangement joins TRBV28 to TRBJ1-4; no firm D call. The germline CDR1 and CDR2 sequences are MDHEN and SYDVKM. The V end lost 6 bases, the J end lost 5 bases, and 13 bases lay between the germline ends. This CDR3 is built from 14 residues. The DNA for the CDR3 is TGTGCCAGCAGGTACGGAAGCGGGAATGAAAAACTGTTTTTT. The encoded protein is CASRYGSGNEKLFF.